The source of this T cell receptor (beta chain) is a study of T cell repertoires in cytomegalovirus infection. V was clipped by 1 base and J by 9 bases; unmatched bases: 6. The CDR3 contains 14 residues. Of note for this clonotype: Its matching antigen is unknown.

TCRdb fed the reads into MiXCR, producing one record per CDR3 protein. This sample has about 85,000 distinct CDR3 sequences, with more than 40% found just once. The source was CD8+ T cells from cultured PBMCs, collected from culture after CMV antigen stimulation. The origin of this receptor is a human donor in good health (CMV status not recorded). Some clones in this sample may be carry-over from other donors' samples. V gene TRBV12-3 or TRBV12-4 combines with J gene TRBJ2-1, with 7 bases that match TRBD2. Here the CDR3 reads CASSLGGSGGEQFF. The CDR3 DNA is TGTGCCAGCAGTTTAGGCGGGAGTGGTGGTGAGCAGTTCTTC.